This T cell receptor beta chain came from a study of T cell changes during pregnancy in multiple sclerosis. The method was immunoSEQ multiplex PCR; TCRdb's version includes in-frame clones alone and lacks a portion of them. Among about 67,000 clones listed, just over 90% were seen once. Trimming cost V 4 bases and J 0 bases, with 13 bases left between them. The CDR3 sequence is 16 residues long. Per the germline V gene, CDR1 is MNHEY and CDR2 is SVGAGI. The chain carries TRBV6-5 and TRBJ1-5, with D possibly matching TRBD1 (5 bases). The receptor was derived from a female donor with multiple sclerosis, enrolled in a pregnancy study. This material consisted of peripheral blood, taken in the second trimester of pregnancy. The CDR3 reads CASSSRQLYSNQPQHF. DNA for the CDR3: TGTGCCAGCAGTTCCCGACAGCTTTATAGCAATCAGCCCCAGCATTTT.